The 30 T cell receptor beta chains reported below all come from one sample, sequenced in a study of blood T cell repertoires in COVID-19. Repertoires were generated with immunoSEQ multiplex PCR, while TCRdb's copy carries only in-frame clones and drops some. The sample has some 220,000 clones, about 81% seen once. Sequencing was done on a sample of peripheral blood. These receptors all stem from a woman between 65 and 79 years old with COVID-19, enrolled during active disease.

The gene calls are TRBV28 and TRBJ2-7; 7 bases are a match to TRBD2. V was clipped by 4 bases and J by 7 bases; unmatched bases: 13. CDR1 is MDHEN, CDR2 SYDVKM, per germline. CDR3 size: 15 residues. The CDR3 DNA reads as TGTGCCAGCAGTTCCGAGCGGGAAGTACGACGGGAGCAGTACTTC. Translation: CASSSEREVRREQYF.

The chain couples TRBV12-5 to TRBJ1-1; a weak D match, TRBD1 (5 bases). The V end lost 1 base, the J end lost 6 bases, and 9 bases lay between the germline ends. The CDR3 extends over 13 amino acids. Germline-derived CDR1 and CDR2 are LGHNT and FRNRAP. The CDR3 DNA reads as TGTGCTAGTGGTTTGGCAGGGTTCGCTGAAGCTTTCTTT. Protein sequence: CASGLAGFAEAFF.

V gene TRBV7-3 combines with J gene TRBJ2-1, with a tentative D call TRBD2 (6 bases). The CDR3 is made up of 15 amino acids. Trimming cost V 3 bases and J 2 bases, with 11 bases left between them. Germline CDR1 and CDR2: SGHTA and FQGTGA. The CDR3 DNA reads as TGTGCCAGCAGCTTCTCGGGGGACCCCTACAATGAGCAGTTCTTC. It yields the protein CASSFSGDPYNEQFF. Filled out from reference TRBV7-3 and TRBJ2-1, the complete variable domain reads GAGVSQTPSNKVTEKGKYVELRCDPISGHTALYWYRQSLGQGPEFLIYFQGTGAADDSGLPNDRFFAVRPEGSVSTLKIQRTERGDSAVYLCASSFSGDPYNEQFFGPGTRLTVL.

The table lists this clone with a few counts. The chain is built from TRBV7-2 and TRBJ1-5, with 7 nucleotides matching TRBD1. After removal of 5 bases from V and 7 bases from J, the junction contained 8 bases not matched to a gene. CDR1 is SGHTA and CDR2 is FQGNSA in the germline V gene. CDR3 length equals 14 residues. CDR3 DNA sequence: TGTGCCAGCAGCCACGACAGGGAACCCCAGCCCCAGCATTTT. Its translation is CASSHDREPQPQHF.

V usage is TRBV9 and J usage is TRBJ2-2, with 9 bases identical to TRBD2. This CDR3 contains 18 residues. CDR1 and CDR2 from the germline V gene are SGDLS and YYNGEE. V lost 3 bases, J lost 5 bases, and 14 bases stayed unmatched. The CDR3 here is CASSASVGIAGETGELFF. Here the CDR3 DNA reads TGTGCCAGCAGCGCGAGTGTAGGGATAGCGGGAGAAACCGGGGAGCTGTTTTTT.

V usage is TRBV5-1 and J usage is TRBJ1-4, with D unclear. Germline CDR1 SGHRS, CDR2 YFSETQ. Trimming cost V 0 bases and J 3 bases, with 9 bases left between them. The CDR3 covers 15 residues. As DNA, the CDR3 is TGCGCCAGCAGCTTGGGTTCGGGGTCTAATGAAAAACTGTTTTTT. Amino acids: CASSLGSGSNEKLFF.

This clone was seen ten or more times. The rearrangement uses TRBV25-1 and TRBJ2-1, with TRBD1 as a possible D gene (6 bases). From germline, CDR1 is MGHDK and CDR2 SYGVNS. This CDR3 spans 15 amino acids. The germline V and J ends were trimmed by 6 bases and 7 bases, with 19 bases remaining between them. The CDR3 DNA follows: TGTGCCAGCAGAGAAGGTTGGACAGACGGAAATGAGCAGTTCTTC. Its translation: CASREGWTDGNEQFF.

V gene TRBV24-1 combines with J gene TRBJ2-5; weak D call: TRBD2 (5 bases). Per germline, CDR1 KGHDR and CDR2 SFDVKD. V lost 6 bases and J 5 bases, leaving 15 bases between the germline ends. CDR3 length: 14 amino acids. Here the CDR3 DNA reads TGTGCCACCAGTCGGGTCGGGAATTTGGAGACCCAGTACTTC. Residues: CATSRVGNLETQYF.

This clone showed up just a few times. This chain links TRBV6-5 with TRBJ1-4; D remains unclear. Trimming pared 6 bases from V and 5 bases from J, leaving 13 bases between. Germline values: CDR1 MNHEY, CDR2 SVGAGI. The CDR3 loop spans 14 amino acids. Here the CDR3 reads CASRRRSSNEKLFF. CDR3 DNA: TGTGCCAGCAGGAGGAGGTCCTCGAATGAAAAACTGTTTTTT.

The chain recombines TRBV6-5 with TRBJ2-7, with 7 bases fitting TRBD1. The trim removed 6 bases at V and 0 bases at J, leaving 8 bases unmatched. Germline-derived CDR1 and CDR2 are MNHEY and SVGAGI. The CDR3 extends over 15 amino acids. CDR3 sequence reads: CASSWGRTGSYEQYF. In nucleotides, the CDR3 is TGTGCCAGCAGCTGGGGCAGGACAGGCTCCTACGAGCAGTACTTC.

This chain joins TRBV7-2 and TRBJ2-5; TRBD1 matches 8 bases. CDR1 SGHTA and CDR2 FQGNSA come from the germline V gene. The CDR3 is made up of 16 amino acids. V was pared by 2 bases and J by 9 bases, with 14 bases of the junction left unmatched. The CDR3 spells CASSLRARDRMGAQYF. The CDR3 DNA reads as TGTGCCAGCAGCTTAAGGGCCCGGGACAGGATGGGGGCCCAGTACTTC.

V is TRBV14 and J is TRBJ1-1, with no clear D. The CDR3 totals 14 residues. CDR1 SGHDN and CDR2 FVKESK come from the germline V gene. The V end was cut by 4 bases, the J end by 3 bases, with 12 bases between. The CDR3 loop reads CASSREGGYTEAFF. CDR3 DNA: TGTGCCAGCAGCCGCGAAGGAGGGTACACTGAAGCTTTCTTT.

This chain connects TRBV11-2 to TRBJ2-3; the match to TRBD1 covers 12 bases. CDR1 and CDR2 (germline): SGHAT, FQNNGV. CDR3 size: 15 residues. V was clipped by 4 bases and J by 5 bases; unmatched bases: 4. CDR3 residues: CASSSGQGAGDTQYF. The CDR3 bases are TGTGCCAGCAGCTCGGGACAGGGGGCCGGAGATACGCAGTATTTT.

The sample holds a few counts of this clone. The gene calls are TRBV10-1 and TRBJ1-1; a possible D gene is TRBD1 (6 bases). Germline V gene lookup returns CDR1 WNHNN and CDR2 SYGVQD (reference sequence). This CDR3 spans 14 amino acids. Trimming took 0 bases from V and 8 from J, leaving 13 bases between them. The CDR3: CASSESGGGEEAFF. CDR3 DNA sequence: TGCGCCAGCAGTGAGTCGGGGGGGGGCGAGGAAGCTTTCTTT.

This chain joins TRBV4-1 and TRBJ2-2, with a tentative D call TRBD2 (6 bases). CDR3 length equals 18 residues. Looked up from germline, CDR1 is MGHRA and CDR2 is YSYEKL. V was pared by 4 bases and J by 3 bases, with 21 bases between. CDR3: CASSPLREAGKDTGELFF. DNA of the CDR3: TGCGCCAGCAGCCCCCTTAGGGAGGCGGGAAAGGACACCGGGGAGCTGTTTTTT.

The rearrangement links TRBV5-1 to TRBJ1-1, with 7 positions matching TRBD1. J was trimmed by 6 bases and V by 0 bases; bases with no gene match: 8. The CDR3 is made up of 15 amino acids. CDR1 is SGHRS, CDR2 YFSETQ, per germline. The CDR3 sequence is CASSLESDRAAEAFF. The DNA of the CDR3 is TGCGCCAGCAGCTTGGAGTCTGACAGGGCCGCTGAAGCTTTCTTT.

The chain joins TRBV19 to TRBJ1-4; 9 bases match TRBD1. Germline V gene data show CDR1 as LNHDA and CDR2 as SQIVND (reference sequence). The CDR3 is made up of 15 amino acids. Trimming at V came to 6 bases and at J to 6 bases, leaving 8 bases not matched to a gene. DNA of the CDR3: TGTGCCAGTAGCGGGACAGGGAGGCGAGATGAAAAACTGTTTTTT. Its protein is CASSGTGRRDEKLFF.

The chain combines TRBV28 with TRBJ2-7; no firm D call. The germline V gene has CDR1 MDHEN and CDR2 SYDVKM. There are 14 residues in the CDR3. V lost 5 bases to trimming and J lost 0 bases, with 11 bases between them. CDR3 sequence (DNA): TGTGCCAGCAGTCCGAACCCGAGCTCCTACGAGCAGTACTTC. Protein product: CASSPNPSSYEQYF.

In DNA form, the CDR3 reads TGTGCCAGCAGCCTCTACAGGGGGCTAAATCCCGGGGAGCTGTTTTTT. Its translation is CASSLYRGLNPGELFF. The V and J genes are TRBV5-8 and TRBJ2-2; TRBD1 agrees at 9 bases. The germline V gene has CDR1 SGHTS and CDR2 YDEGEE. The CDR3 covers 16 residues. V lost 4 bases, J lost 6 bases, and 10 bases stayed unmatched.

The chain combines TRBV7-2 with TRBJ2-7, with no clear D. The CDR3 covers 11 residues. Trimming took off 4 bases at V and 7 bases at J, with 8 bases between the two ends. From germline, CDR1 is SGHTA and CDR2 FQGNSA. The CDR3 bases are TGTGCCAGCAGCTCGTTCGAGGAGCAGTACTTC. Residues: CASSSFEEQYF.

In regard to this clone: Lacking the conserved final phenylalanine or tryptophan, this CDR3 likely reflects a read error. The limits of the CDR3 on the DNA are not certain, so only TCRdb's listed CDR3 is given. The genes are TRBV12-3 or TRBV12-4 and TRBJ1-4. The CDR3 numbers 9 amino acids, ends counted. The CDR3: CASPTKRSL.

V and J are TRBV28 and TRBJ2-1; 7 positions match TRBD2. This CDR3 has 15 amino acids. Germline-derived CDR1 and CDR2 are MDHEN and SYDVKM. Losses at the gene ends were 5 bases for V and 7 bases for J; bases not matched to a gene: 11. CDR3 coding DNA: TGTGCCAGCAGTAACCCCCGAGCGGGATATAATGAGCAGTTCTTC. Translation: CASSNPRAGYNEQFF.

This clone was observed a single time. The V call is TRBV19, the J call TRBJ1-3; possible D gene TRBD1, 6 bases. The germline gives CDR1 LNHDA, CDR2 SQIVND (reference sequence). This CDR3 contains 16 residues. Trimming pared 4 bases from V and 3 bases from J, leaving 16 bases between. The chain's CDR3 is CASSTHREFIGNTIYF. DNA for the CDR3: TGTGCCAGTAGTACGCACAGGGAGTTTATTGGAAACACCATATATTTT.

V usage is TRBV5-4 and J usage is TRBJ1-1; 8 nucleotides agree with TRBD1. The V and J ends lost 4 bases and 4 bases, in that order; junction bases with no gene match: 6. Germline CDR1 reads SGHNT; CDR2 reads YYREEE (reference sequence). CDR3 size: 14 residues. CDR3 sequence: CASSVRTGSTEAFF. In DNA form, the CDR3 reads TGTGCCAGCAGCGTCAGGACAGGGTCCACTGAAGCTTTCTTT.

V usage is TRBV21-1 and J usage is TRBJ2-4; TRBD1, the table's D call, was not compared with the DNA. TRBV21-1 is designated a pseudogene. The CDR3 is 15 amino acids. CDR3 loop: CASSSPGRLKNIQYF. DNA of the CDR3: TGTGCCAGCAGCAGCCCTGGGCGCCTAAAAAACATTCAGTACTTC.

The V gene is TRBV6-2 or TRBV6-3, the J gene TRBJ2-7; 7 bases match TRBD1. The germline V gene has CDR1 MNHEY and CDR2 SVGEGT. Unmatched junction bases numbered 12, after V lost 2 bases and J lost 2 bases. The length of the CDR3 is 17 residues. The CDR3: CASSYLRLRDRPYEQYF. The CDR3 DNA reads TGTGCCAGCAGTTACCTACGACTGAGGGACAGACCCTACGAGCAGTACTTC.

V and J are TRBV3-1 (or the pseudogene TRBV3-2) and TRBJ2-5; the D is unclear. V lost 0 bases to trimming and J lost 2 bases, with 7 bases between them. The length of the CDR3 is 14 residues. Per the germline V gene, CDR1 is LGHDT and CDR2 is YNNKEL (reference sequence). The CDR3 DNA sequence: TGTGCCAGCAGCCAAGACCGAGTACAAGAGACCCAGTACTTC. This translates into CASSQDRVQETQYF.

The chain couples TRBV28 to TRBJ2-7; D ambiguous. CDR3 size: 13 residues. The germline V and J ends were trimmed by 7 bases and 2 bases, with 12 bases remaining between them. CDR1 and CDR2 from the germline V gene are MDHEN and SYDVKM. The CDR3 DNA reads as TGTGCCAGCATCTCGACGGGTACCTACGAGCAGTACTTC. It translates to CASISTGTYEQYF.

This clone came up once. The V call is TRBV2, the J call TRBJ2-5; no definite D call. V gave up 7 bases and J gave up 7 bases, with 22 bases separating them. In germline, CDR1 is SNHLY, CDR2 FYNNEI. The CDR3 covers 15 residues. CDR3 bases: TGTGCCAGCATCTGGTCCACTGTGGGCCTCGGGACCCAGTACTTC. Amino acids: CASIWSTVGLGTQYF.

The chain employs TRBV7-9 and TRBJ2-6; TRBD1 matches 12 bases. CDR1 is SEHNR, CDR2 FQNEAQ, per germline (reference sequence). The CDR3 is made up of 18 amino acids. The ends lost 5 bases at V and 2 bases at J; junction bases unmatched: 7. CDR3 region: CASSLPGTGGTGANVLTF. The CDR3 bases are TGTGCCAGCAGCCTCCCCGGGACAGGGGGCACTGGGGCCAACGTCCTGACTTTC. Full variable domain (rest looked up from reference TRBV7-9 and TRBJ2-6): DTGVSQNPRHKITKRGQNVTFRCDPISEHNRLYWYRQTLGQGPEFLTYFQNEAQLEKSRLLSDRFSAERPKGSFSTLEIQRTEQGDSAMYLCASSLPGTGGTGANVLTFGAGSRLTVL.